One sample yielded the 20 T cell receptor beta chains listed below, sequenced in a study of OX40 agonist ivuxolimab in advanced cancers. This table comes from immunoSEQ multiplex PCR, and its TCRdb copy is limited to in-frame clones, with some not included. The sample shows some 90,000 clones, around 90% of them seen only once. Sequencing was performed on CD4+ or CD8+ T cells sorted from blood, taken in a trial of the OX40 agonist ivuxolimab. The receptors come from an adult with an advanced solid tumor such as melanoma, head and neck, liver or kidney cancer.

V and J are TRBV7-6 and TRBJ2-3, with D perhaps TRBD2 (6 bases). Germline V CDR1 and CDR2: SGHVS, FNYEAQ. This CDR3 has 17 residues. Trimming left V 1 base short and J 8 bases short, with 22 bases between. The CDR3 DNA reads TGTGCCAGCAGCTTAGACGTTGGGAGGCCGTGGGGAGGTACGCAGTATTTT. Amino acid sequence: CASSLDVGRPWGGTQYF.

CDR3: CASSQDRAGPGYTF. CDR3 DNA sequence: TGCGCCAGCAGCCAAGATCGCGCAGGGCCTGGCTACACCTTC. The chain carries TRBV4-3 and TRBJ1-2, with D possibly TRBD1 on 5 matching bases. The CDR3 runs 14 residues. Germline assignment: CDR1 LGHNA and CDR2 YSLEER. The V gene lost 0 bases and the J gene lost 7 bases, with 12 bases spanning the gap.

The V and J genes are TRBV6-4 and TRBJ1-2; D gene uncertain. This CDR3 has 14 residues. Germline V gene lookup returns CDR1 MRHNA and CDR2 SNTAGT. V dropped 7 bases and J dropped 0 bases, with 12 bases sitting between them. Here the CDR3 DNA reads TGTGCCAGCACCCCTGAAGCCGCTAACTATGGCTACACCTTC. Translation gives CASTPEAANYGYTF.

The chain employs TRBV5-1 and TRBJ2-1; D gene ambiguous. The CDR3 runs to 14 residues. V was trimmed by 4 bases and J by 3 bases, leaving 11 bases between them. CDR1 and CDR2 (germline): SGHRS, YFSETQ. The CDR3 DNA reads TGCGCCAGCAGCCAAGTCGGAAGCTACAATGAGCAGTTCTTC. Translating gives CASSQVGSYNEQFF.

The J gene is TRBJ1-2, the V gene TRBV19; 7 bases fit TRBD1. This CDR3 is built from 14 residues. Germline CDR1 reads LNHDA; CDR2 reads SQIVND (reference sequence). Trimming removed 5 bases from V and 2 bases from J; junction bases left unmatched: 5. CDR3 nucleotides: TGTGCCAGTAGTTCCCGGGACAGCAACTATGGCTACACCTTC. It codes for CASSSRDSNYGYTF.

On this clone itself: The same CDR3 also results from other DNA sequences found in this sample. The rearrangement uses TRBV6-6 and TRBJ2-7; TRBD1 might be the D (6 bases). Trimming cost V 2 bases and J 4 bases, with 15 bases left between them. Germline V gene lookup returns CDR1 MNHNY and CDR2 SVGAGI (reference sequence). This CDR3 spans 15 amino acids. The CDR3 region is CASSYTQGHRYEQYF. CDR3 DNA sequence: TGTGCCAGCAGTTACACCCAGGGGCATAGGTACGAGCAGTACTTC.

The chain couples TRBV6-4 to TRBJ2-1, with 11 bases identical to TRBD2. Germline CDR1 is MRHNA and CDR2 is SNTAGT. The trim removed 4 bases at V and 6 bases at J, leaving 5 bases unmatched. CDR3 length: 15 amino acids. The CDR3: CASSVLAGAGNEQFF. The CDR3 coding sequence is TGTGCCAGCAGTGTACTAGCGGGAGCGGGCAATGAGCAGTTCTTC.

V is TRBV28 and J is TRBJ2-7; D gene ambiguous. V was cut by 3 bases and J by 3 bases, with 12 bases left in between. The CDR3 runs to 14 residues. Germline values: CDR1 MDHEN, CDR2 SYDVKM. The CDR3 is CASSFFARNYEQYF. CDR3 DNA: TGTGCCAGCAGTTTCTTCGCCAGAAACTACGAGCAGTACTTC.

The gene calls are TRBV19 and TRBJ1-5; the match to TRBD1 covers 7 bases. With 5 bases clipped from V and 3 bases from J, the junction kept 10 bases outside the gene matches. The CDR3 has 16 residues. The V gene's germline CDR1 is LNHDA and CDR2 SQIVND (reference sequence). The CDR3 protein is CASSHAGQLYNQPQHF. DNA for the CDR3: TGTGCCAGTAGTCATGCGGGACAGCTTTACAATCAGCCCCAGCATTTT.

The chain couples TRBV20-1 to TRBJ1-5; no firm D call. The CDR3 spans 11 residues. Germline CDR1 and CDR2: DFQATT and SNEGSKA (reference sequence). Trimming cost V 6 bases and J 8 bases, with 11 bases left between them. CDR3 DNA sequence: TGCAGTGCCACAACCGGTGAGCCCCAGCATTTT. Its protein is CSATTGEPQHF.

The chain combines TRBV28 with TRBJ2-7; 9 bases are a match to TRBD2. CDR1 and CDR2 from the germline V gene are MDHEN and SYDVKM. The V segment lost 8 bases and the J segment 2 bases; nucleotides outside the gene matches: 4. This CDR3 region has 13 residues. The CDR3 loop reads CASRGGAAYEQYF. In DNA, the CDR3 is TGTGCCAGCCGCGGGGGGGCTGCCTACGAGCAGTACTTC.

The CDR3 loop reads CASSLGRQETQYF. The CDR3, as DNA: TGTGCCAGCAGTTTAGGGAGGCAAGAGACCCAGTACTTC. The rearrangement joins TRBV28 to TRBJ2-5, with D perhaps matching TRBD2 (6 bases). CDR1 and CDR2 from the germline V gene are MDHEN and SYDVKM. The ends were cut back, 2 bases at V and 2 bases at J, with 6 bases in the middle. The CDR3 spans 13 residues. The full variable domain, its missing parts supplied by reference TRBV28 and TRBJ2-5, is DVKVTQSSRYLVKRTGEKVFLECVQDMDHENMFWYRQDPGLGLRLIYFSYDVKMKEKGDIPEGYSVSREKKERFSLILESASTNQTSMYLCASSLGRQETQYFGPGTRLLVL.

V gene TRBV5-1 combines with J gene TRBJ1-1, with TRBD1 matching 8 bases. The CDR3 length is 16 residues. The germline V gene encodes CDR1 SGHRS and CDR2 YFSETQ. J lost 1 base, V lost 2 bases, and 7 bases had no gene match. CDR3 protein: CASSLNPGGRNTEAFF. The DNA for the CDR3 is TGCGCCAGCAGCTTAAACCCAGGGGGCCGGAACACTGAAGCTTTCTTT.

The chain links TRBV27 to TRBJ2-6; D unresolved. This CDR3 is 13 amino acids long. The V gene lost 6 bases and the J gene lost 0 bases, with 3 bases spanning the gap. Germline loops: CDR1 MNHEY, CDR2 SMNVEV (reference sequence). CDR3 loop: CASRASGANVLTF. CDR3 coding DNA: TGTGCCAGCAGGGCCTCTGGGGCCAACGTCCTGACTTTC.

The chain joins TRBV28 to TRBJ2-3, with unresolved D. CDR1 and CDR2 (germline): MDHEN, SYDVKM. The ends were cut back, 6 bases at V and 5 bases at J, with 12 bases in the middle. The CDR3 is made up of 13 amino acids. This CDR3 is CASSRTIEDTQYF. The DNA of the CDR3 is TGTGCCAGCAGCCGGACGATTGAAGATACGCAGTATTTT.

For the CDR3, the DNA is TGTGCCAGCAGTAGAGCTGACGGGGAGCTGTTTTTT. Its translation is CASSRADGELFF. The chain couples TRBV6-5 to TRBJ2-2; D call uncertain. Per the germline V gene, CDR1 is MNHEY and CDR2 is SVGAGI. The CDR3 loop spans 12 amino acids. The ends were cut back, 5 bases at V and 7 bases at J, with 8 bases in the middle.

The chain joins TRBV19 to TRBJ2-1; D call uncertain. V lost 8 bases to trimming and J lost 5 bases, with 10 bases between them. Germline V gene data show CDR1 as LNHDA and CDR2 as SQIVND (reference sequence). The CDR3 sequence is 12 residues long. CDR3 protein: CASGKANNEQFF. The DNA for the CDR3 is TGTGCCAGTGGAAAAGCTAACAATGAGCAGTTCTTC.

As DNA, the CDR3 is TGTGCCTGGAGTGTATCGTCGGGACGGTCGGCCTTCTTC. Residues: CAWSVSSGRSAFF. J is TRBJ2-1 and V is TRBV30; TRBD1 or TRBD2 may be the D gene (5 bases each). Trimming took off 0 bases at V and 16 bases at J, with 19 bases between the two ends. Germline values: CDR1 GTSNPN, CDR2 SVGIG (reference sequence). CDR3 length: 13 residues.

DNA of the CDR3: TGCGCCAGCAGCTACACCGGAAACTCCTACAATGAGCAGTTCTTC. This gives the protein CASSYTGNSYNEQFF. This chain uses TRBV5-1 with TRBJ2-1; no firm D call. The germline gives CDR1 SGHRS, CDR2 YFSETQ. Trimming removed 3 bases from V and 0 bases from J, with 10 bases in between. CDR3 length equals 15 residues.

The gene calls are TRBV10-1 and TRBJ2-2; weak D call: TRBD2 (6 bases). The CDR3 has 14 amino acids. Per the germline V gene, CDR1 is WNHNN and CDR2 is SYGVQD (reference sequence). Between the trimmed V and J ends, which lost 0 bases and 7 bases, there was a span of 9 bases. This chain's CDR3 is CASSESGGNGELFF. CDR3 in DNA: TGCGCCAGCAGTGAGTCGGGAGGCAACGGGGAGCTGTTTTTT.